Listed below are T cell receptor beta chains from one sample, sequenced in a study of blood T cells in healthy people across ages. TCRdb reprocessed the 5' RACE reads via MiXCR and lists one record per CDR3 protein. The sample carries hundreds of thousands of distinct CDR3 sequences, around 21% recorded once. Sequences were obtained from blood. The receptors were gathered from a man aged 65-85 years in good health. The CDR3 runs from the conserved cysteine through the conserved F or W. A D gene is named only where the DNA matches it firmly. Size is stated for part of the rows, as once, few or many counts, or as a class when the clone is expanded.

d_call	cdr3_length	v_call	j_call	clone_size	cdr3_aa	cdr3_nt
NA	15	TRBV12-3/TRBV12-4	TRBJ2-1	NA	CASRVQGGTYNEQFF	TGTGCCAGCAGAGTACAGGGGGGGACCTACAATGAGCAGTTCTTC
TRBD2	16	TRBV12-3/TRBV12-4	TRBJ2-1	few	CASSASLGRGSDEQFF	TGTGCCAGCAGCGCATCACTAGGGAGGGGTTCGGATGAGCAGTTCTTC
NA	14	TRBV9	TRBJ2-6	NA	CASTLGVGANVLTF	TGTGCCAGCACCCTCGGGGTCGGGGCCAACGTCCTGACTTTC
NA	16	TRBV15	TRBJ2-1	few	CATSPHWSLADHEQFF	TGTGCCACCAGCCCCCATTGGTCACTAGCAGACCACGAGCAGTTCTTC
NA	15	TRBV20-1	TRBJ1-2	NA	CSARDPLGSNYGYTF	TGCAGTGCTAGAGACCCCCTGGGCAGTAACTATGGCTACACCTTC
TRBD2	17	TRBV20-1	TRBJ2-1	few	CSAPASGRAARGNEQFF	TGCAGTGCCCCTGCGAGCGGGAGGGCAGCTCGGGGCAATGAGCAGTTCTTC
TRBD2	15	TRBV27	TRBJ2-1	few	CASSLRASGNNEQFF	TGTGCCAGCAGTTTACGGGCTAGCGGGAACAATGAGCAGTTCTTC
NA	17	TRBV20-1	TRBJ1-2	NA	CSARDLRTAQTIYGYTF	TGCAGTGCTAGAGATCTCCGAACGGCCCAAACTATCTATGGCTACACCTTC
TRBD1	14	TRBV6-6	TRBJ2-1	NA	CASSLETGTARWFF	TGTGCCAGCAGTTTGGAGACAGGGACGGCGAGGTGGTTCTTC
NA	17	TRBV27	TRBJ2-5	NA	CASTQGLADERDETQYF	TGTGCCAGCACCCAGGGGCTAGCGGACGAAAGGGATGAGACCCAGTACTTC
TRBD2	15	TRBV29-1	TRBJ2-1	many	CSVDGAGGSMNEQFF	TGCAGCGTTGACGGAGCGGGAGGCTCGATGAATGAGCAGTTCTTC
NA	18	TRBV24-1	TRBJ2-3	NA	CATSDFGSVATGTDTQYF	TGTGCCACCAGTGATTTTGGATCAGTAGCGACGGGCACAGATACGCAGTATTTT
NA	13	TRBV28	TRBJ2-5	few	CASRQGSQETQYF	TGTGCCAGCAGACAGGGTTCCCAAGAGACCCAGTACTTC
NA	13	TRBV18	TRBJ2-5	NA	CASSPLDQETQYF	TGTGCCAGCTCACCATTGGATCAAGAGACCCAGTACTTC
TRBD2	18	TRBV9	TRBJ2-1	many	CASSVDGLAGGLFNEQFF	TGTGCCAGCAGCGTAGATGGTCTAGCGGGAGGGCTCTTCAATGAGCAGTTCTTC
NA	14	TRBV15	TRBJ2-7	NA	CATSRDLAHYEQYF	TGTGCCACCAGCAGAGATTTAGCCCACTACGAGCAGTACTTC
NA	17	TRBV7-2	TRBJ2-5	NA	CASSLTGSVPLGETQYF	TGTGCCAGCAGCTTGACGGGGTCTGTTCCTTTAGGAGAGACCCAGTACTTC
NA	15	TRBV10-3	TRBJ1-4	few	CAIRDPGGKGEKLFF	TGTGCCATCAGAGACCCCGGAGGAAAGGGTGAAAAACTGTTTTTT
TRBD2	16	TRBV6-1	TRBJ2-5	NA	CASSPRLAGSVETQYF	TGTGCCAGCAGCCCTCGACTAGCGGGAAGCGTTGAGACCCAGTACTTC